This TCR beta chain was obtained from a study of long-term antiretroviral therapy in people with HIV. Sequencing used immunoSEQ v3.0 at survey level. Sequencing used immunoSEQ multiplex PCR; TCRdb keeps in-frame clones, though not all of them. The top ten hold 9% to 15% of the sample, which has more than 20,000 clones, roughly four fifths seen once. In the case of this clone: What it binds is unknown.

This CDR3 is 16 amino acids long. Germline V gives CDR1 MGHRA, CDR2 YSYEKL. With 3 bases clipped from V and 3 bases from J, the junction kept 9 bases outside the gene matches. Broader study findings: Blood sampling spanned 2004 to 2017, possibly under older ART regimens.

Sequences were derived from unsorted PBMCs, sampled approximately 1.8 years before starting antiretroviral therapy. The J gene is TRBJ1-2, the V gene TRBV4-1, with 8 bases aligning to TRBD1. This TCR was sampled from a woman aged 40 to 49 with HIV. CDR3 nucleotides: TGCGCCAGCAGCCAGCAGGGGGCAGGGGCCGACTATGGCTACACCTTC. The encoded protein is CASSQQGAGADYGYTF.